Listed here is a single TCR beta chain. The antigen is not known. This entry comes from a study of T cell responses to AZD1222 COVID-19 vaccine. General study results and limits: The study sampled repertoires only after the peak T cell response. Baseline seropositivity characterized only a handful of AZD1222 recipients.

Data came from immunoSEQ multiplex PCR; TCRdb stores just in-frame clones and leaves some out. The sample has approximately 120,000 clones, around 88% seen once. The V and J ends lost 4 bases and 3 bases respectively, with 16 bases between them. CDR3 size: 16 residues. Germline CDR1 reads SEHNR; CDR2 reads FQNEAQ (reference sequence). The sequencing used peripheral blood, collected on day 0 of MenACWY control vaccination. The TCR comes from an adult in good health. The chain employs TRBV7-9 and TRBJ2-1, with D unclear. DNA for the CDR3: TGTGCCAGCAGCTCTGACGGAGTTGGAAACTACAATGAGCAGTTCTTC. This codes for CASSSDGVGNYNEQFF.